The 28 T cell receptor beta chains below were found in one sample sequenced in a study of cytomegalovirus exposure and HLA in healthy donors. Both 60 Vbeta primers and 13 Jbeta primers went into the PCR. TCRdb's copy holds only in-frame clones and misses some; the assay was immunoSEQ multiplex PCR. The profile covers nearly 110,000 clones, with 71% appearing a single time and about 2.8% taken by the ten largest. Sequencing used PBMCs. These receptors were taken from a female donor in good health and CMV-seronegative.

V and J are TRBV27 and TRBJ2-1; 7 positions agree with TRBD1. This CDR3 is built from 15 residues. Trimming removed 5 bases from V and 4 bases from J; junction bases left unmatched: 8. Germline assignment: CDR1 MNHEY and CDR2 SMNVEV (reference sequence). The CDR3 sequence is CASSVRDRGYNEQFF. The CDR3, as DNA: TGTGCCAGCAGTGTCCGGGACAGAGGATACAATGAGCAGTTCTTC.

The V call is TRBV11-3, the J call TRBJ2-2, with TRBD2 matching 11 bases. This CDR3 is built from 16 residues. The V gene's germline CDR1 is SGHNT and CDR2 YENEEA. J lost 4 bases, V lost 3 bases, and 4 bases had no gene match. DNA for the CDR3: TGTGCCAGCAGCTTGGCGGGACTAGCGGCCACCGGGGAGCTGTTTTTT. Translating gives CASSLAGLAATGELFF.

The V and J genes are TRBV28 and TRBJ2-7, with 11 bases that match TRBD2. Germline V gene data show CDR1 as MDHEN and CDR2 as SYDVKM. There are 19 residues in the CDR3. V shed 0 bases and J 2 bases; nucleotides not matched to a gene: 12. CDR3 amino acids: CASSLWANRTSGSPYEQYF. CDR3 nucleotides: TGTGCCAGCAGTTTATGGGCCAATCGGACTAGCGGGTCCCCCTACGAGCAGTACTTC.

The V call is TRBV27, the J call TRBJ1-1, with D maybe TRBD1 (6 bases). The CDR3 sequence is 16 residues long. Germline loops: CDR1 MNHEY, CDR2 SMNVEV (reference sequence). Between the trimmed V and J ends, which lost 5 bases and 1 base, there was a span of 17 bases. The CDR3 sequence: CASSRGGRAGNTEAFF. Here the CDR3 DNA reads TGTGCCAGCAGTAGGGGGGGCAGGGCGGGGAACACTGAAGCTTTCTTT.

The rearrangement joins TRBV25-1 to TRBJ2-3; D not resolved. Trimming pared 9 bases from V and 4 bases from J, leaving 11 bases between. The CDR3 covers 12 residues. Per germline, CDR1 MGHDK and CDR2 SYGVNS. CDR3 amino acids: CASSLEADTQYF. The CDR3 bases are TGTGCCAGTTCGTTAGAGGCAGATACGCAGTATTTT.

This CDR3 is CASRPTGSYEQYF. The CDR3 DNA reads as TGTGCCAGCCGCCCGACGGGGTCCTACGAGCAGTACTTC. This sequence joins TRBV6-6 and TRBJ2-7; D may be TRBD2 (5 bases). This CDR3 has 13 amino acids. Trimming left V 8 bases short and J 1 base short, with 12 bases between. Germline assignment: CDR1 MNHNY and CDR2 SVGAGI (reference sequence).

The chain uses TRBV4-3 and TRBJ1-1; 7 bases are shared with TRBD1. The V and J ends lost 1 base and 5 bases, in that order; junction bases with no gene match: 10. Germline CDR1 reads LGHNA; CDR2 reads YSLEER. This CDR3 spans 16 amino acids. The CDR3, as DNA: TGCGCCAGCAGCCAAGTGATAGGGGGCATCGGTACTGAAGCTTTCTTT. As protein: CASSQVIGGIGTEAFF.

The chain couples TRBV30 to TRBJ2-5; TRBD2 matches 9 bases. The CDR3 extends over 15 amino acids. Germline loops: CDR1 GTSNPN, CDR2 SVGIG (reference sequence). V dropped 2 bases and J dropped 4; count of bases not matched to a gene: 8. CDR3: CAWSYGGRVSETQYF. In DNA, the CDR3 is TGTGCCTGGAGTTATGGCGGGAGGGTATCAGAGACCCAGTACTTC.

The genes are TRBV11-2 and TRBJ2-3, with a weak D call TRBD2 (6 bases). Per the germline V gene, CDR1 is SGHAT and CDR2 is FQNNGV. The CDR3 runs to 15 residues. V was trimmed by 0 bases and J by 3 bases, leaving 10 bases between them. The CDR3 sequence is CASSLDTRGTDTQYF. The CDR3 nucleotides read TGTGCCAGCAGCTTAGATACGCGGGGAACAGATACGCAGTATTTT.

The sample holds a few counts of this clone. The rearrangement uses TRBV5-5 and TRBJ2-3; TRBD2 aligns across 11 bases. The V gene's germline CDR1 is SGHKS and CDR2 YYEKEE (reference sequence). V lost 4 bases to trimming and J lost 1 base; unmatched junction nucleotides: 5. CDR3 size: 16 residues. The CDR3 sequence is CASSPLAGGGTDTQYF. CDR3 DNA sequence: TGTGCCAGCAGCCCTTTAGCGGGAGGGGGCACAGATACGCAGTATTTT.

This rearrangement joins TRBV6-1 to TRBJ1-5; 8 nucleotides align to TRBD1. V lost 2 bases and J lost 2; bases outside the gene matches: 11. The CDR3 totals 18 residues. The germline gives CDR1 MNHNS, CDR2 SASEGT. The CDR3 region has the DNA TGTGCCAGCAGTGAAAATTGGACAGGGCAAGTCGGCAATCAGCCCCAGCATTTT. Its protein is CASSENWTGQVGNQPQHF.

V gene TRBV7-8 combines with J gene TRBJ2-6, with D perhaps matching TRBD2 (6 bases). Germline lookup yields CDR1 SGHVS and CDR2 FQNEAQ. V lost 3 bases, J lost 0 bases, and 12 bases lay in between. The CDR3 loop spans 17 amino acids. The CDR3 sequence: CASSFGLGGSGANVLTF. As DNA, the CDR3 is TGTGCCAGCAGCTTCGGTCTCGGGGGCTCTGGGGCCAACGTCCTGACTTTC.

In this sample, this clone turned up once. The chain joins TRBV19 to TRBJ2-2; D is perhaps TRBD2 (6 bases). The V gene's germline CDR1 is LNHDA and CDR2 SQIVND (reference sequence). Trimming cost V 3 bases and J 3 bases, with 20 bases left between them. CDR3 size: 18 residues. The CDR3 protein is CASSIPRTGAVYTGELFF. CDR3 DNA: TGTGCCAGTAGTATTCCAAGGACGGGAGCGGTCTACACCGGGGAGCTGTTTTTT.

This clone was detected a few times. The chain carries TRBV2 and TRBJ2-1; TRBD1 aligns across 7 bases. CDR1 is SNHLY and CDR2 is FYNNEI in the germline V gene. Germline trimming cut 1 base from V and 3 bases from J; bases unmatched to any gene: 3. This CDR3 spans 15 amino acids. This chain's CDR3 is CASSEDRQGYNEQFF. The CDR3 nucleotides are TGTGCCAGCAGTGAAGACCGACAGGGCTACAATGAGCAGTTCTTC.

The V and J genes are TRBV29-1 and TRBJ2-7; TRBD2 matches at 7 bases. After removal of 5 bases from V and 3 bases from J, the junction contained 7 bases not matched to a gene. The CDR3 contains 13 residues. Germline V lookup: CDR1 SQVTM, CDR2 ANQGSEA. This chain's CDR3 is CSVSTSAYYEQYF. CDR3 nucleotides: TGCAGCGTTTCCACTAGCGCGTACTACGAGCAGTACTTC.

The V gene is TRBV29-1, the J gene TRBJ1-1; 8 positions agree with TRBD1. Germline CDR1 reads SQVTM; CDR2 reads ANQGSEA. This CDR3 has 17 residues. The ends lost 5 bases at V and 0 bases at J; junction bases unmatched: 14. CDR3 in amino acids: CSVTTDRGIPLNTEAFF. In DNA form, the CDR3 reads TGCAGCGTTACTACAGACAGGGGAATCCCTTTGAACACTGAAGCTTTCTTT.

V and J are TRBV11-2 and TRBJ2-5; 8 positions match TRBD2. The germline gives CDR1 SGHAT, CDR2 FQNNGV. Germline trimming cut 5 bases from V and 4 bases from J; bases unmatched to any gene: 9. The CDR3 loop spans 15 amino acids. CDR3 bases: TGTGCCAGCAGCCCGCAGGGACTAGTGGTAGAGACCCAGTACTTC. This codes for CASSPQGLVVETQYF.

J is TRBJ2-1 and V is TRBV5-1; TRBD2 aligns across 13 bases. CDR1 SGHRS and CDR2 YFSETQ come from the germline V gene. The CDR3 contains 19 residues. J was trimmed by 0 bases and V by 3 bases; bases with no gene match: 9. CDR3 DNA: TGCGCCAGCAGCTCCACGGGACTAGCGGGATTTAGCTCCTACAATGAGCAGTTCTTC. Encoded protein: CASSSTGLAGFSSYNEQFF.

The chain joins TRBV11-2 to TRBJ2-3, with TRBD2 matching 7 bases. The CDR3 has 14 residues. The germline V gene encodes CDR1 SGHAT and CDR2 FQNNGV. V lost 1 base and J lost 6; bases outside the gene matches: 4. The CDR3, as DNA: TGTGCCAGCAGCTTAGGGGACTACGTGGATACGCAGTATTTT. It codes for CASSLGDYVDTQYF.

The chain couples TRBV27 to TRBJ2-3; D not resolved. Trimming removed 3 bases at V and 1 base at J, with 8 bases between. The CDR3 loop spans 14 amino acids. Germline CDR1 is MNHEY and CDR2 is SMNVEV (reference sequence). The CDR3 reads CASSFGSRTDTQYF. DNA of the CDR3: TGTGCCAGCAGTTTCGGGTCGCGCACAGATACGCAGTATTTT.

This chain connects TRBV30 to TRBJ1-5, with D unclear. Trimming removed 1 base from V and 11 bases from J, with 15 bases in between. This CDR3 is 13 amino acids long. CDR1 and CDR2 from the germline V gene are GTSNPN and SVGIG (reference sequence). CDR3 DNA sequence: TGTGCCTGGAGTGAAGATAGAATCTCGTCCCAGCATTTT. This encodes CAWSEDRISSQHF. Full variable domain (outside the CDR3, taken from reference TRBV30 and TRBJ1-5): SQTIHQWPATLVQPVGSPLSLECTVEGTSNPNLYWYRQAAGRGLQLLFYSVGIGQISSEVPQNLSASRPQDRQFILSSKKLLLSDSGFYLCAWSEDRISSQHFGDGTRLSIL.

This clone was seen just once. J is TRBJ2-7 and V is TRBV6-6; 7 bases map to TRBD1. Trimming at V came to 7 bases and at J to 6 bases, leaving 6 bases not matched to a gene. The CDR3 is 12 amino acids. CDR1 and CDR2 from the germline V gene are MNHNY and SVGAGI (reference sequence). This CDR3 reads CASTTGVGEQYF. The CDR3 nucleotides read TGTGCCAGCACTACAGGGGTTGGCGAGCAGTACTTC.

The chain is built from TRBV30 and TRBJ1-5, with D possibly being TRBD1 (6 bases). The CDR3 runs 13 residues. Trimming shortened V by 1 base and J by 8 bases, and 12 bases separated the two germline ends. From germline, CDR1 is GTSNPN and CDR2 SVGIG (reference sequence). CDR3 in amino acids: CAWSGQVGEPQHF. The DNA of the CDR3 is TGTGCCTGGAGTGGACAGGTCGGGGAGCCCCAGCATTTT.

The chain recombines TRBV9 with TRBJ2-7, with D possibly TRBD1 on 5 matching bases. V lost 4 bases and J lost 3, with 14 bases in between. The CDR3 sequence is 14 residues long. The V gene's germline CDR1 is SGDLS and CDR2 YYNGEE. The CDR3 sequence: CASSPGLDFYEQYF. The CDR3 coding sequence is TGTGCCAGCAGCCCAGGGTTGGATTTCTACGAGCAGTACTTC.

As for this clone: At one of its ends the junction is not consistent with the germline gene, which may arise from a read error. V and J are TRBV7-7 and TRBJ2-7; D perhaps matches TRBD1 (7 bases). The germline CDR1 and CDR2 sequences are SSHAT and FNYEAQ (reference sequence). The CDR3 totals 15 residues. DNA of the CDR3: TGTGCTAGCAGCTTAGGGCAGGGGGGAACCTACGAGCAGTACTTC. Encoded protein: CASSLGQGGTYEQYF.

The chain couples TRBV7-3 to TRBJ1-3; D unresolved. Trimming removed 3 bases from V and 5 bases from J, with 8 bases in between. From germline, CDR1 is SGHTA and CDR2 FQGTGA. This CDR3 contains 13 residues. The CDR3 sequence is CASSLGPRNTIYF. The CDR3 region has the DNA TGTGCCAGCAGCTTGGGCCCCAGAAACACCATATATTTT.

The CDR3: CASSLNWGGGSNQPQHF. The CDR3, as DNA: TGTGCCAGCAGCTTAAACTGGGGGGGAGGAAGCAATCAGCCCCAGCATTTT. V is TRBV7-8 and J is TRBJ1-5; a weak D match, TRBD1 (5 bases). Germline V gene data show CDR1 as SGHVS and CDR2 as FQNEAQ. V dropped 2 bases and J dropped 1 base, with 15 bases sitting between them. CDR3 length: 17 residues.

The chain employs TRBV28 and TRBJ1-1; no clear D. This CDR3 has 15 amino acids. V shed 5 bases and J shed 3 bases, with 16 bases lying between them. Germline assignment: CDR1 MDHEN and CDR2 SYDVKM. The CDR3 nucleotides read TGTGCCAGCAGTCCACCAACCGAAGAGGACACTGAAGCTTTCTTT. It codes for CASSPPTEEDTEAFF.